Listed here are 9 T cell receptor beta chains from one sample, sequenced in a study of identical twins. Each CDR3 protein is one row after TCRdb ran MiXCR on the 5' RACE reads. Of under 500,000 distinct CDR3 sequences in the sample, 13% to 15% were seen once. These data also featured in a second study, about yellow fever vaccine responses in identical twins.

The sequencing input was CD4+ T cells sorted from blood. These receptors all come from a woman aged 18 to 35 in good health.

This clonotype was picked up a small number of times. The rearrangement links TRBV7-9 to TRBJ1-1; D call uncertain. Germline loops: CDR1 SEHNR, CDR2 FQNEAQ (reference sequence). Between the trimmed V and J ends, which lost 0 bases and 1 base, there was a span of 9 bases. CDR3 length: 15 amino acids. The DNA of the CDR3 is TGTGCCAGCAGCTTAGCGCTTCCAGAGAACACTGAAGCTTTCTTT. It translates to CASSLALPENTEAFF.

This clonotype was detected ten times or more. This chain joins TRBV15 and TRBJ2-1, with D perhaps TRBD2 (6 bases). This CDR3 contains 12 residues. V was pared by 1 base and J by 11 bases, with 9 bases between. Per germline, CDR1 LNHNV and CDR2 YYDKDF (reference sequence). As DNA, the CDR3 is TGTGCCACCAGCAGAGGGGCGGGGAAGCAGTTCTTC. As protein: CATSRGAGKQFF. Full variable domain (rest looked up from reference TRBV15 and TRBJ2-1): DAMVIQNPRYQVTQFGKPVTLSCSQTLNHNVMYWYQQKSSQAPKLLFHYYDKDFNNEADTPDNFQSRRPNTSFCFLDIRSPGLGDTAMYLCATSRGAGKQFFGPGTRLTVL.

This clonotype appeared a few times. The genes are TRBV12-3 or TRBV12-4 and TRBJ2-3; D unclear. Trimming pared 6 bases from V and 0 bases from J, leaving 13 bases between. The CDR3 has 15 residues. This CDR3 is CASSSRGSSTDTQYF. The CDR3 nucleotides are TGTGCCAGCAGCTCCAGAGGCTCTAGCACAGATACGCAGTATTTT.

This clonotype was picked up a small number of times. The V gene is TRBV7-2, the J gene TRBJ2-3; 11 bases map to TRBD2. The CDR3 runs to 16 residues. Germline CDR1 reads SGHTA; CDR2 reads FQGNSA. V lost 5 bases and J lost 2; bases outside the gene matches: 6. CDR3 loop: CASSIKGLAATDTQYF. CDR3 coding DNA: TGTGCCAGCAGCATAAAGGGACTAGCGGCCACAGATACGCAGTATTTT. Supplemented by reference TRBV7-2 and TRBJ2-3, the full variable domain reads GAGVSQSPSNKVTEKGKDVELRCDPISGHTALYWYRQSLGQGLEFLIYFQGNSAPDKSGLPSDRFSAERTGGSVSTLTIQRTQQEDSAVYLCASSIKGLAATDTQYFGPGTRLTVL.

This clonotype was detected ten times or more. The chain is built from TRBV6-5 and TRBJ2-3; 12 bases are a match to TRBD2. Germline-derived CDR1 and CDR2 are MNHEY and SVGAGI. V lost 4 bases, J lost 4 bases, and 9 bases stayed unmatched. The CDR3 spans 17 residues. CDR3 in DNA: TGTGCCAGCAGTTCCCCCGGACTAGCGGGGCTCCCAGATACGCAGTATTTT. The encoded protein is CASSSPGLAGLPDTQYF.

This clonotype was picked up many times. As DNA, the CDR3 is TGTGCCAGCAGTTTAGGGGAGGGGGGTACTGAAGCTTTCTTT. Its protein is CASSLGEGGTEAFF. The V and J genes are TRBV12-3 or TRBV12-4 and TRBJ1-1; the D gene is possibly TRBD1 (6 bases). V was clipped by 1 base and J by 5 bases, with 11 bases between them. The length of the CDR3 is 14 residues.

The chain recombines TRBV20-1 with TRBJ2-7, with TRBD2 matching over 14 bases. The V segment lost 5 bases and the J segment 7 bases; nucleotides outside the gene matches: 16. Germline loops: CDR1 DFQATT, CDR2 SNEGSKA (reference sequence). There are 17 residues in the CDR3. CDR3 sequence (DNA): TGCAGTGCTTTATTCGACCCGGGACTAGCGGGGGTAGGAGAGCAGTACTTC. It codes for CSALFDPGLAGVGEQYF.

This clonotype was seen a few times. The J gene is TRBJ2-5, the V gene TRBV7-7; maybe TRBD2 (5 bases). The CDR3 has 13 residues. The germline V gene has CDR1 SSHAT and CDR2 FNYEAQ (reference sequence). Written as DNA, the CDR3 is TGTGCTAGCGCCGAGTCCGCGAGAGAGACCCAGTACTTC. Translating it yields CASAESARETQYF. Full variable domain (rest looked up from reference TRBV7-7 and TRBJ2-5): GAGVSQSPRYKVTKRGQDVTLRCDPISSHATLYWYQQALGQGPEFLTYFNYEAQPDKSGLPSDRFSAERPEGSISTLTIQRTEQRDSAMYRCASAESARETQYFGPGTRLLVL.

This clonotype has a handful of counts. The chain combines TRBV6-2 or TRBV6-3 with TRBJ1-2, with 8 bases fitting TRBD1. The germline V gene encodes CDR1 MNHEY and CDR2 SVGEGT. V shed 2 bases, J shed 6 bases, and the junction held 5 bases outside the gene matches. This CDR3 has 14 residues. CDR3 in DNA: TGTGCCAGCAGTTACCTGACAGGGGAGGATGGCTACACCTTC. Amino acids: CASSYLTGEDGYTF.